These T cell receptor beta chains were read from a single sample in a study of blood T cell repertoires in COVID-19. This table comes from immunoSEQ multiplex PCR, and its TCRdb copy is limited to in-frame clones, with some not included. The sample lists under 45,000 clones; around four fifths were seen once. The sample comprised peripheral blood. These TCRs come from a woman older than 75 with active or convalescent COVID-19. Each CDR3 is given with its conserved first and last residue. The D gene is left open where the match is weak. Not all rows give a size; the values are once, few, many and, for expanded clones, a class.

DNA | CDR3 | J | size | D | V
TGTGCCAGCAGGACAGGGTTGATCTCTGGAAACACCATATATTTT | CASRTGLISGNTIYF | TRBJ1-3 | . | TRBD1 | TRBV2
TGTGCCAGCAGCTTGTCCCTACAAGAGACCCAGTACTTC | CASSLSLQETQYF | TRBJ2-5 | . | . | TRBV11-3
TGTGCCAGCAGCTTGGGGGCAGGGGCCAATTCACCCCTCCACTTT | CASSLGAGANSPLHF | TRBJ1-6 | . | . | TRBV5-4
TGTGCCAGCAGCCCCGTACAGGGCAGCTCCTATAATTCACCCCTCCACTTT | CASSPVQGSSYNSPLHF | TRBJ1-6 | . | . | TRBV7-9
TGTGCCAGCAGCTCAGTACTAGCGCCTGACGGGCAGTACTTC | CASSSVLAPDGQYF | TRBJ2-7 | few | TRBD2 | TRBV7-8
TGTGCCAGCAGACCAACAGGCCAGGACTATGGCTACACCTTC | CASRPTGQDYGYTF | TRBJ1-2 | . | . | TRBV28
TGTGCCCTTACTCCGGGACACCAGTACAATGAGCAGTTCTTC | CALTPGHQYNEQFF | TRBJ2-1 | . | . | TRBV28
TGTGCCAGCAGAAGGGGACAACAAGGCGGGGGCTACACCTTC | CASRRGQQGGGYTF | TRBJ1-2 | . | . | TRBV28
TGTGCCAGCAGCTCGTACAGGGCGCCACAGCAGTTCTTC | CASSSYRAPQQFF | TRBJ2-1 | . | . | TRBV7-3
TGTGCCAGCAGCGACAAGGGGGCGCGGTACACTGAAGCTTTCTTT | CASSDKGARYTEAFF | TRBJ1-1 | . | TRBD1 | TRBV7-8
TGTGCCAGCAGTTCTCTCAGGGGTCCCAAGGGGCCCCAGCATTTT | CASSSLRGPKGPQHF | TRBJ1-5 | few | . | TRBV28